What follows are 31 T cell receptor beta chains derived from one specimen sequenced in a study of T-cell reconstitution after alpha-beta-depleted transplantation in children. Unique molecular identifiers were incorporated during preparation of the TCRbeta library. TCRdb reanalysed the PCR reads using MiXCR and keeps one entry per CDR3 protein. The sample has over 550,000 distinct CDR3 sequences, roughly 10% seen once. Sequencing was performed on PBMCs from the stem cell graft donor, taken from the stem cell graft. Receptor source: a human donor who donated a stem cell graft to a child with acute myeloid leukemia.

The CDR3 nucleotides read TGCAGTCCTACTCGGGAGGGGGTCCAGTACTTC. Protein product: CSPTREGVQYF. The chain uses TRBV20-1 and TRBJ2-4; 8 bases fit TRBD2. Germline-derived CDR1 and CDR2 are DFQATT and SNEGSKA (reference sequence). The V gene end was trimmed by 8 bases and the J gene end by 13 bases; junction bases not matched to a gene: 10. The CDR3 has 11 residues.

The table lists this clonotype with many counts. One junction end does not reproduce the germline sequence, and a read error may be involved. CDR3 region: CASSPGLAGETQYF. DNA of the CDR3: TGTGCCAGCAGCCCGGGACTAGCGGGAGAGACCCAGTACTTC. The V and J genes are TRBV5-1 and TRBJ2-5, with 12 bases lining up with TRBD2. The CDR3 totals 14 residues. Per the germline V gene, CDR1 is SGHRS and CDR2 is YFSETQ.

The V call is TRBV20-1, the J call TRBJ2-7, with 11 bases identical to TRBD2. CDR3 length equals 14 residues. The junction had 3 bases not matched to a gene; V was cut back by 5 bases and J by 0 bases. Germline V lookup: CDR1 DFQATT, CDR2 SNEGSKA (reference sequence). The CDR3 DNA follows: TGCAGTGCTGCCGGGACTAGCGGCTCCTACGAGCAGTACTTC. Amino acid sequence: CSAAGTSGSYEQYF.

The chain employs TRBV9 and TRBJ2-3, with D unclear. Germline CDR1 reads SGDLS; CDR2 reads YYNGEE. The V and J ends lost 2 bases and 2 bases respectively, with 9 bases between them. The CDR3 extends over 14 amino acids. CDR3 in DNA: TGTGCCAGCAGCGTCTCTGCTTTCACAGATACGCAGTATTTT. It yields the protein CASSVSAFTDTQYF.

There are many counts of this clonotype. The V and J genes are TRBV6-2 or TRBV6-3 and TRBJ2-1; D is tentatively TRBD1 or TRBD2 (5 bases each). Germline V gene data show CDR1 as MNHEY and CDR2 as SVGEGT. The CDR3 length is 18 residues. V dropped 4 bases and J dropped 5 bases, with 24 bases sitting between them. The CDR3 protein is CASSLARTGTRRDNEQFF. CDR3 DNA: TGTGCCAGCAGTTTGGCCCGGACCGGGACCAGACGAGACAATGAGCAGTTCTTC.

The rearrangement joins TRBV7-9 to TRBJ1-1, with no clear D. The V gene's germline CDR1 is SEHNR and CDR2 FQNEAQ (reference sequence). The V and J ends lost 5 bases and 7 bases respectively, with 20 bases between them. CDR3 size: 15 residues. CDR3: CASSPGDTRTLEAFF. The CDR3 nucleotides read TGTGCCAGCAGCCCCGGAGACACACGGACCCTTGAAGCTTTCTTT.

The gene calls are TRBV28 and TRBJ2-3, with TRBD2 matching over 7 bases. The germline V gene encodes CDR1 MDHEN and CDR2 SYDVKM. The CDR3 sequence is 10 residues long. V gave up 10 bases and J gave up 6 bases; unmatched junction bases: 1. CDR3 residues: CAIAGDTQYF. CDR3 nucleotides: TGTGCCATAGCGGGCGATACGCAGTATTTT.

The chain links TRBV28 to TRBJ1-5; maybe TRBD1 (6 bases). The CDR3 length is 17 residues. Germline loops: CDR1 MDHEN, CDR2 SYDVKM. Between the trimmed V and J ends, which lost 3 bases and 2 bases, there was a span of 17 bases. DNA of the CDR3: TGTGCCAGCAGTTTGGAGACAGGCCTTGCGGGCAATCAGCCCCAGCATTTT. Its protein product is CASSLETGLAGNQPQHF.

A few counts support this clonotype. The chain has TRBV25-1 and TRBJ2-2, with 10 bases lining up with TRBD1. With 6 bases clipped from V and 4 bases from J, the junction kept 14 bases outside the gene matches. There are 18 residues in the CDR3. Germline V gene sequence: CDR1 MGHDK, CDR2 SYGVNS. The CDR3 protein is CASSPVAGQGDFTGELFF. In DNA form, the CDR3 reads TGTGCCAGCAGCCCCGTGGCCGGACAGGGGGATTTCACCGGGGAGCTGTTTTTT.

This clonotype was detected many times. V gene TRBV12-3 or TRBV12-4 combines with J gene TRBJ2-1, with D maybe TRBD2 (5 bases). With 6 bases removed from V and 9 bases from J, the gap between germline ends came to 12 bases. The CDR3 covers 12 residues. The chain's CDR3 is CASRGLRGEQFF. CDR3 sequence (DNA): TGTGCCAGCAGGGGTCTCCGGGGTGAGCAGTTCTTC.

This chain joins TRBV24-1 and TRBJ1-2; no clear D. The CDR3 runs to 15 residues. Germline loops: CDR1 KGHDR, CDR2 SFDVKD. V lost 3 bases to trimming and J lost 6 bases, with 16 bases between them. The CDR3 is CATSDTSKTPHGYTF. In DNA form, the CDR3 reads TGTGCCACCAGTGATACCAGTAAGACTCCCCATGGCTACACCTTC.

The chain uses TRBV29-1 and TRBJ1-1, with TRBD1 matching 7 bases. From germline, CDR1 is SQVTM and CDR2 ANQGSEA. With V trimmed by 5 bases and J by 8 bases, 5 bases remained unmatched. The CDR3 contains 11 residues. The DNA of the CDR3 is TGCAGCGTTTCCGCGGGACAGGAAGCTTTCTTT. Translation: CSVSAGQEAFF.

This chain uses TRBV6-2 or TRBV6-3 with TRBJ2-5; maybe TRBD1 (5 bases). The V end was cut by 0 bases, the J end by 5 bases, with 16 bases between. Germline CDR1 is MNHEY and CDR2 is SVGEGT. This CDR3 spans 16 amino acids. The CDR3 nucleotides read TGTGCCAGCAGTTACTCAGGGGAAGGAACGACGGAGACCCAGTACTTC. Its translation: CASSYSGEGTTETQYF.

This clonotype showed up just a few times. The V gene is TRBV20-1, the J gene TRBJ2-1, with a possible D match to TRBD2 (5 bases). The CDR3 consists of 11 residues. The V gene's germline CDR1 is DFQATT and CDR2 SNEGSKA (reference sequence). The CDR3 nucleotides read TGCACCGCCAGCGGCTACAATGAGCAGTTCTTC. Encoded protein: CTASGYNEQFF.

On this clonotype itself: The CDR3 end shows no conserved phenylalanine or tryptophan, and so a read error is likely. The chain joins TRBV7-6 to TRBJ2-3; D ambiguous. Deletions cut 0 bases from V and 0 bases from J, with 7 bases between. The CDR3 contains 15 residues. CDR1 is SGHVS, CDR2 FNYEAQ, per germline. CDR3 bases: TGTGCCAGCAGCTTAGCCCAACACAGCACAGATACGCAGTATGTT. As protein: CASSLAQHSTDTQYV.

This clonotype has only a few counts. V usage is TRBV29-1 and J usage is TRBJ1-4; a possible D gene is TRBD1 (5 bases). CDR1 is SQVTM, CDR2 ANQGSEA, per germline. V lost 7 bases and J 1 base, leaving 19 bases between the germline ends. The CDR3 runs to 16 residues. Here the CDR3 reads CSAGWGGEKTNEKLFF. The CDR3 nucleotides are TGCAGCGCCGGGTGGGGGGGGGAGAAAACTAATGAAAAACTGTTTTTT.

The J gene is TRBJ2-7, the V gene TRBV7-2; a weak D match, TRBD1 (7 bases). The ends were cut back, 5 bases at V and 3 bases at J, with 14 bases in the middle. This CDR3 region has 14 residues. Per the germline V gene, CDR1 is SGHTA and CDR2 is FQGNSA. The CDR3: CASSLGGTDYEQYF. The DNA for the CDR3 is TGTGCCAGCAGCCTAGGAGGGACAGACTACGAGCAGTACTTC.

The chain carries TRBV20-1 and TRBJ1-3; the D gene is possibly TRBD1 (6 bases). Germline CDR1 reads DFQATT; CDR2 reads SNEGSKA (reference sequence). This CDR3 region has 13 residues. Trimming removed 4 bases at V and 1 base at J, with 8 bases between. The CDR3 bases are TGCAGTGCTACAGGGGTTTCTGGAAACACCATATATTTT. Encoded protein: CSATGVSGNTIYF.

This chain joins TRBV7-2 and TRBJ2-5; either TRBD1 or TRBD2 may supply D (6 bases each). The CDR3 consists of 15 residues. The germline V gene encodes CDR1 SGHTA and CDR2 FQGNSA. The ends were cut back, 0 bases at V and 5 bases at J, with 13 bases in the middle. CDR3 DNA: TGTGCCAGCAGCTTAGCGGAAGGGGGGCGGGAGACCCAGTACTTC. Its protein is CASSLAEGGRETQYF.

This clonotype was observed at least ten times. J is TRBJ2-5 and V is TRBV11-2; 12 bases map to TRBD2. V dropped 4 bases and J dropped 2; count of bases not matched to a gene: 17. Germline V CDR1 and CDR2: SGHAT, FQNNGV. The CDR3 is 20 amino acids. CDR3 in DNA: TGTGCCAGCAGCTCCGATCGACTAGCGGGAGTAGCAGGATGGCAAGAGACCCAGTACTTC. This codes for CASSSDRLAGVAGWQETQYF.

This clonotype came up a few times. The V call is TRBV28, the J call TRBJ2-3, with TRBD2 matching over 12 bases. J gave up 4 bases and V 3 bases, and 8 bases lay outside the gene matches. The CDR3 has 17 amino acids. Germline assignment: CDR1 MDHEN and CDR2 SYDVKM. Here the CDR3 reads CASSFRGLAGTSDTQYF. In DNA form, the CDR3 reads TGTGCCAGCAGTTTTCGAGGACTAGCGGGAACCTCAGATACGCAGTATTTT.

This chain links TRBV7-2 with TRBJ1-6, with D unclear. Germline lookup yields CDR1 SGHTA and CDR2 FQGNSA. Trimming left V 5 bases short and J 10 bases short, with 12 bases between. The CDR3 loop spans 13 amino acids. The CDR3 DNA is TGTGCCAGCAGCGACCTGATAGGGTCACCCCTCCACTTT. It encodes CASSDLIGSPLHF. Drawing the rest from reference TRBV7-2 and TRBJ1-6, the complete variable domain is GAGVSQSPSNKVTEKGKDVELRCDPISGHTALYWYRQSLGQGLEFLIYFQGNSAPDKSGLPSDRFSAERTGGSVSTLTIQRTQQEDSAVYLCASSDLIGSPLHFGNGTRLTVT.

The V call is TRBV12-3 or TRBV12-4, the J call TRBJ2-1, with TRBD2 identical over 10 bases. The CDR3 consists of 14 residues. After removal of 2 bases from V and 7 bases from J, the junction contained 2 bases not matched to a gene. The CDR3: CASSLKAGGNEQFF. In nucleotides, the CDR3 is TGTGCCAGCAGTTTAAAAGCGGGAGGGAATGAGCAGTTCTTC.

On this clonotype itself: One end of the junction varies from germline; a read error may be responsible. The chain recombines TRBV27 with TRBJ2-3; 9 bases map to TRBD2. Germline V CDR1 and CDR2: MNHEY, SMNVEV (reference sequence). The length of the CDR3 is 15 residues. The CDR3 DNA reads TGTGCCAGCGGTAGCGGGAGTGTAGGCACAGATAGGCAGTATTTT. This sequence encodes CASGSGSVGTDRQYF.

The table lists this clonotype with a few counts. The J gene is TRBJ1-1, the V gene TRBV5-1; D is unresolved. The CDR3 runs to 13 residues. The germline V gene encodes CDR1 SGHRS and CDR2 YFSETQ. V lost 4 bases to trimming and J lost 1 base, with 8 bases between them. The CDR3 region is CASSPAQNTEAFF. The CDR3 coding sequence is TGCGCCAGCAGCCCCGCCCAGAACACTGAAGCTTTCTTT.

This clonotype was observed many times. The genes are TRBV6-6 and TRBJ2-5; the D gene could be TRBD1 or TRBD2 (5 bases each). Germline V CDR1 and CDR2: MNHNY, SVGAGI (reference sequence). The ends were cut back, 7 bases at V and 7 bases at J, with 16 bases in the middle. The CDR3 covers 13 residues. CDR3 protein: CASTLGAEGTQYF. The CDR3 nucleotides are TGTGCCAGCACCCTTGGGGCAGAGGGGACCCAGTACTTC.

In its sample, this clonotype was seen a few times. The chain recombines TRBV5-1 with TRBJ2-5, with 7 bases that match TRBD2. Losses at the gene ends were 4 bases for V and 4 bases for J; bases not matched to a gene: 4. Per the germline V gene, CDR1 is SGHRS and CDR2 is YFSETQ. The CDR3 sequence is 13 residues long. The DNA of the CDR3 is TGCGCCAGCAGCAGCGGGAACCCAGAGACCCAGTACTTC. Amino acid sequence: CASSSGNPETQYF. Full variable domain (remainder filled in from reference TRBV5-1 and TRBJ2-5): KAGVTQTPRYLIKTRGQQVTLSCSPISGHRSVSWYQQTPGQGLQFLFEYFSETQRNKGNFPGRFSGRQFSNSRSEMNVSTLELGDSALYLCASSSGNPETQYFGPGTRLLVL.

This clonotype was seen a few times. J is TRBJ2-7 and V is TRBV20-1; possible D gene TRBD1, 5 bases. The V end was cut by 5 bases, the J end by 0 bases, with 11 bases between. Germline V gene data show CDR1 as DFQATT and CDR2 as SNEGSKA (reference sequence). CDR3 size: 13 residues. CDR3 DNA: TGCAGTGCTTCCAATACAGGCTCCTACGAGCAGTACTTC. It codes for CSASNTGSYEQYF.

The chain combines TRBV5-1 with TRBJ1-2; TRBD1 aligns across 10 bases. With V trimmed by 7 bases and J by 4 bases, 16 bases remained unmatched. Germline CDR1 and CDR2: SGHRS and YFSETQ. The CDR3 totals 17 residues. The CDR3 spells CASQGGPGTGAGYGYTF. CDR3 sequence (DNA): TGCGCCAGCCAAGGCGGCCCCGGGACAGGGGCTGGCTATGGCTACACCTTC.

This chain joins TRBV20-1 and TRBJ2-7, with 14 bases identical to TRBD2. Losses at the gene ends were 2 bases for V and 5 bases for J; bases not matched to a gene: 17. The CDR3 runs 19 residues. Germline-derived CDR1 and CDR2 are DFQATT and SNEGSKA (reference sequence). CDR3 sequence reads: CSARSPTTSGRALADEQYF. The CDR3 DNA reads as TGCAGTGCTAGATCCCCGACGACTAGCGGGAGGGCCCTGGCGGACGAGCAGTACTTC.

This clonotype has at least ten counts. J is TRBJ2-3 and V is TRBV24-1; no clear D gene. Germline CDR1 is KGHDR and CDR2 is SFDVKD. The CDR3 sequence is 15 residues long. V was shortened by 5 bases and J by 2 bases, with 13 bases between the two germline ends. The DNA of the CDR3 is TGTGCCACCAGTGGCCAAGAAGACCCCACAGATACGCAGTATTTT. Amino acid sequence: CATSGQEDPTDTQYF.